This T cell receptor (beta chain) is drawn from a study of blood T cell repertoires in COVID-19. Study-wide background: From the United States, Italy and Spain came samples of acute and convalescent COVID-19. The cDNA or gDNA used as material had been derived from T cells, B-cell-depleted T cells, or PBMCs.

In the study's own analysis: From reference gene primer amplification, estimates of nucleated cell counts were derived. Profiling relied on immunoSEQ multiplex PCR, and the TCRdb table lists in-frame clones only, not all of them. The DNA gave D and trimming, while V, J and clone size come from that table. The table lists 40,000 to 45,000 clones, approximately 73% of them singletons, with around a quarter in the top ten. CDR1 is WSHSY, CDR2 SAAADI, per germline. Unmatched junction bases numbered 5, after V lost 8 bases and J lost 2 bases. The CDR3 contains 14 residues. Sequenced: peripheral blood. V is TRBV10-2 and J is TRBJ1-2; 10 positions match TRBD1. The TCR sequence derives from an elderly man with acute or convalescent COVID-19. The CDR3: CASSRGQGNYGYTF. The CDR3 DNA follows: TGCGCCAGCTCCAGGGGACAGGGGAACTATGGCTACACCTTC.